The 4 T cell receptor beta chains presented below share a single source sample, sequenced in a study of vaccination effects on CD4 cells after COVID-19. Sequenced by immunoSEQ multiplex PCR; TCRdb stores in-frame clones only, minus some. This table holds 25,000 to 40,000 clones, more than 75% found once. Prior to sequencing, the ViraFEST assay stimulated PBMC with viral peptide pools, which expanded the antigen-specific CD4+ T cells. Isolation of CD4+ T cells took place after 10 days of culture. Two doses of either BNT162b2 or mRNA-1273 were given to each participant. These TCRs' antigens remain unknown. Sample: CD4+ T cells from PBMCs cultured with HCoV-NL63 spike peptides, taken after COVID-19 vaccination. The source of these receptors is a human donor who received a COVID-19 vaccine. Some clones in this sample may be carry-over from other donors' samples.

The V call is TRBV28, the J call TRBJ2-7; a possible D gene is TRBD2 (5 bases). CDR3 length: 13 amino acids. V gave up 8 bases and J gave up 2 bases, with 13 bases separating them. Per germline, CDR1 MDHEN and CDR2 SYDVKM. CDR3 region: CASSGGPPYEQYV. The CDR3 DNA reads as TGTGCCAGCTCGGGCGGGCCCCCCTACGAGCAGTACGTC.

The rearrangement joins TRBV4-3 to TRBJ1-1; tentative D call: TRBD1 (5 bases). Germline V CDR1 and CDR2: LGHNA, YSLEER. The CDR3 is 15 residues long. V was clipped by 3 bases and J by 3 bases, with 14 bases between them. CDR3 loop: CASSHLDRGDTEAFF. The DNA of the CDR3 is TGCGCCAGCAGCCACCTAGACAGAGGGGACACTGAAGCTTTCTTT.

The chain carries TRBV14 and TRBJ1-3; possibly TRBD1 for D (6 bases). With 0 bases removed from V and 0 bases from J, the gap between germline ends came to 21 bases. From germline, CDR1 is SGHDN and CDR2 FVKESK. This CDR3 has 20 amino acids. The DNA of the CDR3 is TGTGCCAGCAGCCAAGATCACCCAGGGGCCGTATTAGGCTCTGGAAACACCATATATTTT. This gives the protein CASSQDHPGAVLGSGNTIYF.

The chain employs TRBV29-1 and TRBJ2-3; possible D gene TRBD2, 7 bases. Trimming removed 4 bases from V and 9 bases from J, with 11 bases in between. CDR3 length: 11 amino acids. The germline V gene encodes CDR1 SQVTM and CDR2 ANQGSEA. The DNA of the CDR3 is TGCAGCGTTGGGGAGGGGGAGACGCAGTATTTT. It specifies CSVGEGETQYF.